The text below deals with one T cell receptor (beta chain). The V gene's germline CDR1 is SGHTA and CDR2 FQGNSA. Deletions cut 1 base from V and 10 bases from J, with 17 bases between. This CDR3 spans 16 amino acids. These data are taken from a study of blood T cell repertoires in COVID-19. Authors' data handling: Amplification of reference gene primers provided the estimated nucleated cell counts. Measured with immunoSEQ multiplex PCR; TCRdb has only the in-frame clones, and not every one. The D gene and trimming were derived from the DNA, and the V and J assignments and clone size from that table. The sample has more than 150,000 clones; about 90% are singletons.

The TCR sequence derives from a woman in her forties or fifties who had recovered from COVID-19. Sample: PBMCs or T cells enriched from blood (not recorded which). V gene TRBV7-2 combines with J gene TRBJ1-6, with D tentatively TRBD1 (6 bases). The CDR3 DNA reads TGTGCCAGCAGCTTAGTTCCGGGGAGGGACAACTCACCCCTCCACTTT. Its protein product is CASSLVPGRDNSPLHF.